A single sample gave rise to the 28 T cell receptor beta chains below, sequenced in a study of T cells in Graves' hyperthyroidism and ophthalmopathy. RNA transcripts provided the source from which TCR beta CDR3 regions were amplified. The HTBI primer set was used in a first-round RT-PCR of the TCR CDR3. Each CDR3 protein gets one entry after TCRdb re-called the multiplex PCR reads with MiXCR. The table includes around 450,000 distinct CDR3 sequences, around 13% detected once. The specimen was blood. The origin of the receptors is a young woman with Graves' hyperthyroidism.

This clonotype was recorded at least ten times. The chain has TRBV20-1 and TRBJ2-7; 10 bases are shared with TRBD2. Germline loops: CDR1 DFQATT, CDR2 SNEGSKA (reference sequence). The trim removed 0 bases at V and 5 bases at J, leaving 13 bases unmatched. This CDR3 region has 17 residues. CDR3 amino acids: CSARDLGSGRPSHEQYF. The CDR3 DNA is TGCAGTGCTAGAGATCTCGGTAGCGGGAGGCCCTCTCACGAGCAGTACTTC.

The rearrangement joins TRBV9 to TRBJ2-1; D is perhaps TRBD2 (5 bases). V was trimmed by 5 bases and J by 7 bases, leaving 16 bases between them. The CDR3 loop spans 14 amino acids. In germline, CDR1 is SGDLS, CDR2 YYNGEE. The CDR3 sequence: CASRSGAGPNEQFF. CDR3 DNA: TGTGCCAGCAGGTCCGGCGCGGGTCCTAATGAGCAGTTCTTC.

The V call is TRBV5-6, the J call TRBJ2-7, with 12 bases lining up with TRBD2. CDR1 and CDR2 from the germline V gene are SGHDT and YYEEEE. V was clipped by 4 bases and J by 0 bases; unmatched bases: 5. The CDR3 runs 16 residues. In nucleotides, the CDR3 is TGTGCCAGCAGCCTACCGACTAGCGGGAGCTCCTACGAGCAGTACTTC. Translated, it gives CASSLPTSGSSYEQYF.

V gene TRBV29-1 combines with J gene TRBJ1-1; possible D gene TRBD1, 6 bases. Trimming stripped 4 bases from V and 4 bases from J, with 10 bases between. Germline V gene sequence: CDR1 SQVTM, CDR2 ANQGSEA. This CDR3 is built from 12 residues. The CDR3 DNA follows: TGCAGCGTTGCCCAGGACAGCACTGAAGCTTTCTTT. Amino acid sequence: CSVAQDSTEAFF.

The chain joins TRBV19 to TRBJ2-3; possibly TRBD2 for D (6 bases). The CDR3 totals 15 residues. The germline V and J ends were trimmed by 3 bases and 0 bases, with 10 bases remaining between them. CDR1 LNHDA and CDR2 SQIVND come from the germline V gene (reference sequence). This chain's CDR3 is CASSMRRGSTDTQYF. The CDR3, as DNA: TGTGCCAGTAGTATGCGGAGGGGAAGCACAGATACGCAGTATTTT.

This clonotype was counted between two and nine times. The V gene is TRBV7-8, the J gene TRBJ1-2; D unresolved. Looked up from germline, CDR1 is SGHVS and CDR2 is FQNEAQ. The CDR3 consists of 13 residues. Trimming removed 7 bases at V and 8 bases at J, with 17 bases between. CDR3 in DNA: TGTGCCAGCACAAACCAGAGGGAAGTCGGCTACACCTTC. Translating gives CASTNQREVGYTF.

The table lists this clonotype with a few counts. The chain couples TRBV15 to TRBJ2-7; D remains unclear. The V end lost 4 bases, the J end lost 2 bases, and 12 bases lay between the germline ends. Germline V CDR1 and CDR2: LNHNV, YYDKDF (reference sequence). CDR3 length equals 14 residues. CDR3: CATSKDTFTYEQYF. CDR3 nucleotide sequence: TGTGCCACCAGCAAAGACACGTTTACCTACGAGCAGTACTTC. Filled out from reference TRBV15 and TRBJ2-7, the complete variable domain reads DAMVIQNPRYQVTQFGKPVTLSCSQTLNHNVMYWYQQKSSQAPKLLFHYYDKDFNNEADTPDNFQSRRPNTSFCFLDIRSPGLGDTAMYLCATSKDTFTYEQYFGPGTRLTVT.

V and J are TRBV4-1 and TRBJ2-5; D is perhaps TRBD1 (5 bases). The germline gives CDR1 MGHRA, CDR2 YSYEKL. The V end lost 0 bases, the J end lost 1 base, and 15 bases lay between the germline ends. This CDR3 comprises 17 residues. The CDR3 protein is CASSQDLTETLQETQYF. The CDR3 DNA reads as TGCGCCAGCAGCCAAGATTTGACAGAGACTCTCCAAGAGACCCAGTACTTC.

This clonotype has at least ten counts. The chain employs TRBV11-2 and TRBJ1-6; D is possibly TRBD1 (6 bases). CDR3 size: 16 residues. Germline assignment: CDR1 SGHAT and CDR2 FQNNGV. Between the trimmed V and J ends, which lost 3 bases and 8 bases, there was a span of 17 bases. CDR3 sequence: CASSFQPDSGYSPLHF. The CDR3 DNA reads TGTGCCAGCAGCTTTCAACCGGACAGCGGCTATTCACCCCTCCACTTT. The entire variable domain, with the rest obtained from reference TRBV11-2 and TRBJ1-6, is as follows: EAGVAQSPRYKIIEKRQSVAFWCNPISGHATLYWYQQILGQGPKLLIQFQNNGVVDDSQLPKDRFSAERLKGVDSTLKIQPAKLEDSAVYLCASSFQPDSGYSPLHFGNGTRLTVT.

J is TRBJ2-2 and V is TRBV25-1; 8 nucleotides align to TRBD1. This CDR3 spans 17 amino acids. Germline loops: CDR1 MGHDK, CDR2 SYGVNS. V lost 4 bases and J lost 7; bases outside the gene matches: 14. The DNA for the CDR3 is TGTGCCAGCAGTGGACCCCATCGGCAGGGGGCTGTCGGGGAGCTGTTTTTT. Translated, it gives CASSGPHRQGAVGELFF.

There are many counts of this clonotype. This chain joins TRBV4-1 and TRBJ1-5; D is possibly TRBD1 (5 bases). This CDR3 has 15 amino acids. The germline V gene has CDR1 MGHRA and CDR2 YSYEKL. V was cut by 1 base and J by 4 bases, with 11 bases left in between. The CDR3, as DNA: TGCGCCAGCAGCCAAGGGCAGGGTGGTAATCAGCCCCAGCATTTT. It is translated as CASSQGQGGNQPQHF.

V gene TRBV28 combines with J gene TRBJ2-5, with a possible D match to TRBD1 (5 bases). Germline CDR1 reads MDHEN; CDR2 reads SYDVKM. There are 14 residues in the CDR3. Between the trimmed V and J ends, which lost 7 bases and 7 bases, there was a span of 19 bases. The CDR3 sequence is CASTQTRESGTQYF. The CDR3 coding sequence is TGTGCCAGCACCCAGACCAGGGAATCTGGGACCCAGTACTTC.

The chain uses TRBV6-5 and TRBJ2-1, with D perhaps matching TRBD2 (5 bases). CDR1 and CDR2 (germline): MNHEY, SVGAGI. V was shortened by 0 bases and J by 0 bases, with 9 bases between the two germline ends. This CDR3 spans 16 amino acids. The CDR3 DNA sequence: TGTGCCAGCAGTTACTCCTTGGGGAGCTCCTACAATGAGCAGTTCTTC. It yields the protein CASSYSLGSSYNEQFF.

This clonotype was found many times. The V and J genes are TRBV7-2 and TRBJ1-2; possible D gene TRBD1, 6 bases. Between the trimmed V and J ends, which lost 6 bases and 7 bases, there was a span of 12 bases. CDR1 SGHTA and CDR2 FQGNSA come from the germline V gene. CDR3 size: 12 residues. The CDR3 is CASRRQGSGYTF. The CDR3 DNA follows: TGTGCCAGCAGGCGTCAGGGGAGTGGCTACACCTTC.

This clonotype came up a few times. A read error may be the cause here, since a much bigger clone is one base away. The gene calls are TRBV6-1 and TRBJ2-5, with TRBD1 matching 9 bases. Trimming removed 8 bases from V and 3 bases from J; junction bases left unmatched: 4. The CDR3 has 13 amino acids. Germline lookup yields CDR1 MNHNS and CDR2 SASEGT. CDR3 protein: CASVGQGEETQYF. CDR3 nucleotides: TGTGCCAGCGTGGGACAGGGTGAAGAGACCCAGTACTTC.

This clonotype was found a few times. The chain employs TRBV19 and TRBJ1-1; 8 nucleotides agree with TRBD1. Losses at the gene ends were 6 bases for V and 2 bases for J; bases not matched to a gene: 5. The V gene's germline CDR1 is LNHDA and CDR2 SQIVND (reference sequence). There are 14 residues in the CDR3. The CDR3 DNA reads TGTGCCAGTAGCAGGACAGGGATTAACACTGAAGCTTTCTTT. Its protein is CASSRTGINTEAFF. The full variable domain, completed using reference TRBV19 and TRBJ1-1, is DGGITQSPKYLFRKEGQNVTLSCEQNLNHDAMYWYRQDPGQGLRLIYYSQIVNDFQKGDIAEGYSVSREKKESFPLTVTSAQKNPTAFYLCASSRTGINTEAFFGQGTRLTVV.

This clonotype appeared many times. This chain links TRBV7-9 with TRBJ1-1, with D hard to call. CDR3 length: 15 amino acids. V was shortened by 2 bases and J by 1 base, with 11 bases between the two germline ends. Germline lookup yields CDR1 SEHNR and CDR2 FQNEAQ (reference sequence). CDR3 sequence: CASSLISRSNTEAFF. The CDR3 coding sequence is TGTGCCAGCAGCTTAATTTCCAGATCGAACACTGAAGCTTTCTTT.

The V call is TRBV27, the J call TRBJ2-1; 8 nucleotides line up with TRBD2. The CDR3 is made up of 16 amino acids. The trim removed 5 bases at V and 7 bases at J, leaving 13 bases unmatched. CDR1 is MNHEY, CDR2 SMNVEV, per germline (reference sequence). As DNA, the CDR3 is TGTGCCAGCAGTCTAGAACTAGCGGTGACCGGGAATGAGCAGTTCTTC. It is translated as CASSLELAVTGNEQFF.

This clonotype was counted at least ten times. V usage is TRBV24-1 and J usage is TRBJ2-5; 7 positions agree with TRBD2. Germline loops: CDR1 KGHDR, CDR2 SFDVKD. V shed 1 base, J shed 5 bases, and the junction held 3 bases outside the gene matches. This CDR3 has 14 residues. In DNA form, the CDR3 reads TGTGCCACCAGTGATTTCCGCGGGAGTGAGACCCAGTACTTC. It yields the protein CATSDFRGSETQYF.

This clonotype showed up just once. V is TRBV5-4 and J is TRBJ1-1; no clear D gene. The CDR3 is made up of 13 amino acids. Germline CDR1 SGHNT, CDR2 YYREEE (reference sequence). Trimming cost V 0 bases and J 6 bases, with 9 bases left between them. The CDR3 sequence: CASSLEGRPEAFF. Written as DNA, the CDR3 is TGTGCCAGCAGCTTGGAGGGAAGGCCTGAAGCTTTCTTT. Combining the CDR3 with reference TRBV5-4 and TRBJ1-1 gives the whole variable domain ETGVTQSPTHLIKTRGQQVTLRCSSQSGHNTVSWYQQALGQGPQFIFQYYREEENGRGNFPPRFSGLQFPNYSSELNVNALELDDSALYLCASSLEGRPEAFFGQGTRLTVV.

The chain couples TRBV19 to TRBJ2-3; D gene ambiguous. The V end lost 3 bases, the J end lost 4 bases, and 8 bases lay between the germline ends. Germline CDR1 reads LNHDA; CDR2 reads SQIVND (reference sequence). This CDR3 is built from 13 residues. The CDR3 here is CASSMARADTQYF. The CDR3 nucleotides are TGTGCCAGTAGTATGGCCAGAGCAGATACGCAGTATTTT.

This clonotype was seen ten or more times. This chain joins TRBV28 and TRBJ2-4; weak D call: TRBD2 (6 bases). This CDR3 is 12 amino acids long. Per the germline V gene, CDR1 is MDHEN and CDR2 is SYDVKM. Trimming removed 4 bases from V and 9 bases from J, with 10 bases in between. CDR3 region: CASSSGRSIQYF. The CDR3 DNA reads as TGTGCCAGCAGTTCAGGGAGGAGCATTCAGTACTTC.

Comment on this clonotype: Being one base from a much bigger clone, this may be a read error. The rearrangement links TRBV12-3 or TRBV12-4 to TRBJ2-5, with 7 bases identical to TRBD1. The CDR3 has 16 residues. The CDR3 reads CAGSHTGEGAQETQYF. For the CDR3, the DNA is TGTGCCGGCAGCCACACAGGGGAAGGGGCCCAAGAGACCCAGTACTTC.

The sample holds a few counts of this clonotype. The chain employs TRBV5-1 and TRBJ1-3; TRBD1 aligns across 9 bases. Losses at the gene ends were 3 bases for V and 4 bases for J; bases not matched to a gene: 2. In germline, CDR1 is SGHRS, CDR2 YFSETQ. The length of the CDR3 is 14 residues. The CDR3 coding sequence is TGCGCCAGCAGCTCGGGACAGGGAGGAAACACCATATATTTT. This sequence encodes CASSSGQGGNTIYF.

The CDR3 region is CASSKTSGLSNEQFF. The CDR3 DNA follows: TGTGCCAGCAGTAAGACTAGCGGGTTGTCCAATGAGCAGTTCTTC. The chain carries TRBV27 and TRBJ2-1, with 10 bases lining up with TRBD2. Germline lookup yields CDR1 MNHEY and CDR2 SMNVEV (reference sequence). V lost 5 bases and J lost 6; bases outside the gene matches: 7. The CDR3 has 15 residues.

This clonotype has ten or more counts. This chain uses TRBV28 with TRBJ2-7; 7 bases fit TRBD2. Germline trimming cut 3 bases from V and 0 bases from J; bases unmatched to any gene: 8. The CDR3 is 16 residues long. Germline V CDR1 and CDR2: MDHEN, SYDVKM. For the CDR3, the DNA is TGTGCCAGCAGTTTCCACCTAGCGGAACTCTCCTACGAGCAGTACTTC. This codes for CASSFHLAELSYEQYF.

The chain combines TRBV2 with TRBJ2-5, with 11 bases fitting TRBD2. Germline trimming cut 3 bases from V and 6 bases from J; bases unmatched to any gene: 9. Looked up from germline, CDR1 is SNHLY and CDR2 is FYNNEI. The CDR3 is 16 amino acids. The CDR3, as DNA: TGTGCCAGCAGTGAGGGGGTAGCGGGAGGGCATCAGACCCAGTACTTC. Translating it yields CASSEGVAGGHQTQYF.

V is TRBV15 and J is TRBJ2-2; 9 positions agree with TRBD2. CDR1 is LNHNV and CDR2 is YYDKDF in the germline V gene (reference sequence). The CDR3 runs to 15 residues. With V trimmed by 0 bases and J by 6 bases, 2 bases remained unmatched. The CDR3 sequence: CATSRDGGRAGELFF. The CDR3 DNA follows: TGTGCCACCAGCAGAGACGGCGGGAGGGCCGGGGAGCTGTTTTTT.